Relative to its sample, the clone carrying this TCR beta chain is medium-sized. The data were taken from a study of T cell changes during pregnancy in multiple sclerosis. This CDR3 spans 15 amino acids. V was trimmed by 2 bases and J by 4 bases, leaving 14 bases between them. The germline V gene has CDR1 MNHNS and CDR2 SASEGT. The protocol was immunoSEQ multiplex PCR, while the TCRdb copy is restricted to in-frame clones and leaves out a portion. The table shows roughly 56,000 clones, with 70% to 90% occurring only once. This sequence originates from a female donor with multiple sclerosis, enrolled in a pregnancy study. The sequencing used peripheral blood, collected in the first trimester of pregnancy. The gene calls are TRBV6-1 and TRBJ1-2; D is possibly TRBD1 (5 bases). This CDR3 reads CASSESDSGGYGYTF. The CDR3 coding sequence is TGTGCCAGCAGTGAAAGCGATTCCGGGGGCTATGGCTACACCTTC.